This T cell receptor beta chain derives from a study of spatial heterogeneity in lung cancer. Study context: Detection consistently captured more beta-chain sequences than alpha-chain sequences.

Germline CDR1 reads MDHEN; CDR2 reads SYDVKM. The CDR3 sequence is 14 residues long. V lost 3 bases, J lost 10 bases, and 11 bases stayed unmatched. This clonotype is termed medium-sized. Unique molecular identifiers tagged every individual TCR cDNA molecule. TCRdb re-derived calls from the 5' RACE reads in MiXCR, one entry per CDR3 protein. Of more than 30,000 distinct CDR3 sequences in the sample, under 11% are singletons; the top ten hold 25% to 35%. Time point given: blood at routine non-recurrence follow-up after resection. The receptor's source is a female donor with early-stage non-small cell lung cancer. The sample here was PBMCs, taken at follow-up. This chain connects TRBV28 to TRBJ1-1; 7 bases map to TRBD1. The DNA of the CDR3 is TGTGCCAGCAGTTTCCAGGGACAGCCGGGAGCAGCTTTCTTT. Its translation is CASSFQGQPGAAFF.